This T cell receptor beta chain came from a study of beta chain features in type 1 diabetes. Study background: Examination covered almost 110,000,000 sorted cells spanning all samples. Whole-study results and caveats: Moderate but significant shortening of TCRB CDR3s was recorded in all four CD4+ subsets from Type 1 diabetes patients. Lower insertion and higher deletion counts appeared at VDJ junctions in type 1 diabetes patients.

Details on this clone: The antigen remains undetermined.

Germline V gives CDR1 MNHEY, CDR2 SVGAGI. V lost 0 bases and J 3 bases, leaving 12 bases between the germline ends. This CDR3 is built from 15 residues. Expressed TCRB transcripts got sequenced, as all isolated RNA was reverse transcribed. Data came from immunoSEQ multiplex PCR; TCRdb stores just in-frame clones and leaves some out. This repertoire shows roughly 150,000 clones, around 9.7% found once; its top ten account for approximately 0.7%. The rearrangement links TRBV6-5 to TRBJ2-7, with D possibly being TRBD2 (5 bases). This clonotype was sampled from a woman between 25 and 40 years old with type 1 diabetes. The specimen sequenced was central memory CD4+ T cells from blood. CDR3 DNA sequence: TGTGCCAGCAGTTACTCGACCGGGAAAAACTACGAGCAGTACTTC. This codes for CASSYSTGKNYEQYF.